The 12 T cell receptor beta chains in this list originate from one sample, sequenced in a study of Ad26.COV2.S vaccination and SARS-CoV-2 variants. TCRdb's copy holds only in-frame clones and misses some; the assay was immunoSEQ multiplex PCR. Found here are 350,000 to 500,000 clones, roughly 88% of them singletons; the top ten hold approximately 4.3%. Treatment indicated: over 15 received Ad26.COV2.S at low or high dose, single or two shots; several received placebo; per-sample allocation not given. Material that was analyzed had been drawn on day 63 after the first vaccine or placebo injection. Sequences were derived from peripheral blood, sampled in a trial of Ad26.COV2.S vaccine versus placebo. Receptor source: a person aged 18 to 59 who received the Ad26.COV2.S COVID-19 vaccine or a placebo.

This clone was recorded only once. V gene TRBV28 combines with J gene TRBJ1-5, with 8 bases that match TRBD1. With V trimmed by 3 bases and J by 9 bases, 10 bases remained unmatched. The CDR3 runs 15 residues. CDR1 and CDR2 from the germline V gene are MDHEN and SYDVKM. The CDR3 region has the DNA TGTGCCAGCAGTTTTTCTGAGACAGGGGTCCCGCCCCAGCATTTT. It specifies CASSFSETGVPPQHF.

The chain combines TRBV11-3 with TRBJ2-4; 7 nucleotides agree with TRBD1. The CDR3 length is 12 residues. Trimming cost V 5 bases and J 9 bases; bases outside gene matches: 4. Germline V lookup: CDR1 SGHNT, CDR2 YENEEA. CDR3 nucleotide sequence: TGTGCCAGCAGCAGAGGGGGCGGCATTCAGTACTTC. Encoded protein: CASSRGGGIQYF.

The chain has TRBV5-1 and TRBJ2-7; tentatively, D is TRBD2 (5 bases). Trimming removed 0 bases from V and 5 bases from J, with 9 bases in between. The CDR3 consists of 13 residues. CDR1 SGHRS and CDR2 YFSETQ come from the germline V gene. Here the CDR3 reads CASSLVPGNEQYF. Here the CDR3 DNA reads TGCGCCAGCAGCTTGGTTCCCGGGAACGAGCAGTACTTC.

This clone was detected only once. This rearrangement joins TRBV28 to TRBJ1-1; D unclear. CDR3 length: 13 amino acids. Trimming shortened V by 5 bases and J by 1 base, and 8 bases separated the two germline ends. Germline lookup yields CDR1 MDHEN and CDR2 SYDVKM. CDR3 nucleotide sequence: TGTGCCAGCAGTACCGGACCGAACACTGAAGCTTTCTTT. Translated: CASSTGPNTEAFF.

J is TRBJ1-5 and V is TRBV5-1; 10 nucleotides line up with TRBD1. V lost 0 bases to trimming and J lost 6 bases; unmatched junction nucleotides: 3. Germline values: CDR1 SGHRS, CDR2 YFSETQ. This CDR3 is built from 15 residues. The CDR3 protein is CASSLGDRGGQPQHF. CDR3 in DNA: TGCGCCAGCAGCTTGGGGGACAGGGGTGGTCAGCCCCAGCATTTT.

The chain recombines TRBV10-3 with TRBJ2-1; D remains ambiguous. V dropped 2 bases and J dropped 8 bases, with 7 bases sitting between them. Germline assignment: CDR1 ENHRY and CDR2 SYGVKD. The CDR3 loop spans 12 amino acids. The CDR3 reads CAISEARYEQFF. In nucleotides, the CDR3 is TGTGCCATCAGTGAGGCGCGATATGAGCAGTTCTTC.

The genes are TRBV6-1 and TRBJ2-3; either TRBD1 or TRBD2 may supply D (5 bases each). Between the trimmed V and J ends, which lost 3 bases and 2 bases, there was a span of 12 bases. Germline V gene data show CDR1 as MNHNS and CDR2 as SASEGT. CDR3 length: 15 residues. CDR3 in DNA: TGTGCCAGCAGTGAGTGGGGGATCCTCACAGATACGCAGTATTTT. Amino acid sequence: CASSEWGILTDTQYF.

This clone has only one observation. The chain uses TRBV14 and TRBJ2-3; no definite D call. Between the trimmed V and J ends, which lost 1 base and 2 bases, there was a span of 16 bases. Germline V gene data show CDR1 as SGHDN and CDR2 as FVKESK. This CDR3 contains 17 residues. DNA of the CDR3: TGTGCCAGCAGCCAAGTAAATTGGAAGGGATTCACAGATACGCAGTATTTT. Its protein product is CASSQVNWKGFTDTQYF.

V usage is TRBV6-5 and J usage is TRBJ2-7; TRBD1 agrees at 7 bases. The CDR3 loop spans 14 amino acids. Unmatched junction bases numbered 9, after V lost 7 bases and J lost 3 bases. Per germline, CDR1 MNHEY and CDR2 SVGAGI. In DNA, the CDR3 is TGTGCCAGCACCCCTTACTCAGGGGGCTACGAGCAGTACTTC. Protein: CASTPYSGGYEQYF.

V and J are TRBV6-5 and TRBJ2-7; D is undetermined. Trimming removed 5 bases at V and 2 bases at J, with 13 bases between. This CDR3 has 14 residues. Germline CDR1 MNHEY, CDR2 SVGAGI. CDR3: CASSPRGKAYEQYF. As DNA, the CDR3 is TGTGCCAGCAGTCCCCGCGGTAAGGCCTACGAGCAGTACTTC.

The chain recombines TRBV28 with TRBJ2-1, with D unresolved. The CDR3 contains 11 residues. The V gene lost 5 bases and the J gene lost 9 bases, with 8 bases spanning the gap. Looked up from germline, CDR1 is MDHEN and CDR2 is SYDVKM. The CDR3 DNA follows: TGTGCCAGCAGTGGTTGGGGTGAGCAGTTCTTC. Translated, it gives CASSGWGEQFF.

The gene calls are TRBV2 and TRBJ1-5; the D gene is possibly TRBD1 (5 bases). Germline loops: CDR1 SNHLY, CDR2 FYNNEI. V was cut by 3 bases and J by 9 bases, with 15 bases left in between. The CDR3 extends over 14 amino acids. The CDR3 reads CASSEGRTIGPQHF. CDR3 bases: TGTGCCAGCAGTGAGGGGCGGACGATCGGGCCCCAGCATTTT.